What follows is one T cell receptor beta chain and its context. This clonotype was detected ten times or more. Its antigen is unknown. It has no much larger one-base neighbor in the sample; base qualities were not kept. The cysteine opens and the phenylalanine closes a CDR3 of 14 amino acids. Only the CDR3 region is kept as DNA, spanning 42 bases read in frame from base 1. The CDR1 and CDR2 encoded by the germline V gene are SGHTA and FQGNSA. V is cut by 1 base and J by 2 bases, and the space between the germline ends is 8 bases. Libraries were made using RACE. The run used a NextSeq 500. Library preparation attached unique molecular identifiers to individual cDNA molecules for quantitative, reproducible TCR counting. Each blood RNA sample was used to sequence both TCR alpha and TCR beta chains. As for the authors' bioinformatics: The median number of TCRs per sample was around 100,000, ranging from 23,224 to 690,600. V, J and CDR3 annotation of the TCR reads was performed with the Decombinator software suite. To make PS versus PT1 abundance plots, every sample was subsampled to the same number of TCRs (28,000). TCRs were defined as expanded if absent before sensitization and observed at least eight times at the 2-week time point. TCRdb trimmed the raw reads at Q25, called clones with MiXCR and kept productive beta chains. Identical CDR3 proteins give one entry, which carries the most common genes and DNA. In this record, the V and J calls reflect TCRdb's handling and not the investigators' own analysis. The sample table contains about 87,000 distinct CDR3 sequences; only one count was recorded for 9.6% of them. Jointly, the top ten make up around 3.6% of the sample.

In light of the paper, this sample's time point label describes: pre-sensitization, week 0. Per the publication, the treatment or condition label means: therapeutic diphenylcyclopropenone sensitization with weekly scalp DPC. At every patch-test visit, the blood draw took place before the patch test was put on. To be eligible, patients had to be aged 18 to 70, diagnosed with alopecia and judged suitable for DPC therapy, while pregnant patients were excluded. Total RNA was extracted from unfractionated whole blood collected in Tempus Blood RNA tubes. These data originate in a study of human T cells and chemical hapten exposure (dated by TCRdb to about 2021). For the study in its entirety: For sensitization, 2% DPC in acetone was applied to a 2 cm by 2 cm area of upper inner arm skin. Weekly therapeutic DPC doses were additionally applied to the scalp of patients throughout the roughly 23-week study period. Patch testing was done on the upper back using Finn chambers containing 0.01% DPC, and results were scored after 6 days according to International Contact Dermatitis Research Group standards. Most of the patients in the cohort were female, and the cohort covered alopecia areata with under or over 50% scalp involvement, alopecia totalis and alopecia universalis. Libraries were pooled for sequencing, and variation in per-sample TCR yields was attributed mainly to small differences in library volumes within the pool. The study tracked peripheral blood TCR repertoire changes in vivo during primary and secondary sensitization to the hapten diphenylcyclopropenone (DPC) in alopecia patients. Blood samples were taken from patients before sensitization (week 0) and then at 2, 6 and about 24 weeks after DPC sensitization. For TCR sequencing, blood came from 25 to 35 alopecia patients at anywhere from one to four time points (pre-sensitization, 2, 6 and 24 weeks). Here is what the overall study found, with its caveats: DPC sensitization did not change how many TCRs were above 1 in 1000 frequency, and no evidence was found of alterations in global repertoire structure. After repeated subsampling, the strength of the expansion versus patch-test correlation and the threshold at which it became significant changed. Because all patients had alopecia, a presumed autoimmune disease, the immune response of the patients might differ from that of healthy individuals. Compared with pre-sensitization or healthy control sets, expanded TCRs formed significantly more large CDR3 similarity clusters, which is consistent with antigen-driven responses. A positive correlation was found between the number of PT1 expanded TCRs and patch test score, with significance reached at thresholds 8, 16 and 32 but not 4.

The material was whole blood, obtained in connection with sensitization to the hapten diphenylcyclopropenone (DPC). This TCR derives from a woman aged 35 to 49 with alopecia areata. Some clones in this sample may be carry-over from other donors' samples. The chain couples TRBV7-2 to TRBJ1-1; the D gene lacks a confident call. CDR3 reads: CASSLGSFNTEAFF. The DNA sequence is given as TGTGCCAGCAGCTTAGGCAGCTTCAACACTGAAGCTTTCTTT.